Given below is one TCR beta chain in context. The CDR3 runs 13 residues. Trimming cost V 4 bases and J 8 bases, with 14 bases left between them. The germline CDR1 and CDR2 sequences are SGHAT and FQNNGV. Clones were sequenced by immunoSEQ multiplex PCR, and TCRdb holds only the in-frame ones, with some missing. The data hold 25,000 to 30,000 clones, with roughly 90% observed a single time. The data were taken from a study of blood T cell repertoires in COVID-19. About the study: The cDNA or gDNA used as material had been derived from T cells, B-cell-depleted T cells, or PBMCs.

The J gene is TRBJ1-2, the V gene TRBV11-2; no definite D call. The TCR was taken from a human donor in a cohort sampled during active COVID-19. Sequenced input: peripheral blood. Here the CDR3 DNA reads TGTGCCAGCAGCTCTTCCTATAGCATGGGCTACACCTTC. Translation gives CASSSSYSMGYTF.